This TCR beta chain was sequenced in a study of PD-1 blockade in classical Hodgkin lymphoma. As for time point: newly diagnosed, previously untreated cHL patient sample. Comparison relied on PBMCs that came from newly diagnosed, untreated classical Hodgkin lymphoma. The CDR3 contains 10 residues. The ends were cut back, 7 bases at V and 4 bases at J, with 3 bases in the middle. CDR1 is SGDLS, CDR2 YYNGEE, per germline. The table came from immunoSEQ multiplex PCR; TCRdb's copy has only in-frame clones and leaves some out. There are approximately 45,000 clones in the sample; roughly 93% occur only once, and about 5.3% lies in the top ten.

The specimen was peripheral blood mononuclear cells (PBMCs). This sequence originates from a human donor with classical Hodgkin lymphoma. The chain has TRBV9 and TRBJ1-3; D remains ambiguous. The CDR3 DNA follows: TGTGCCAGCGGGGGAAACACCATATATTTT. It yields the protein CASGGNTIYF.